Given below is one T cell receptor beta chain in context. The antigen is undetermined. This entry is derived from a study of cytomegalovirus exposure and HLA in healthy donors. Study-level findings and limits: Most subjects' HLA-A and HLA-B alleles were reportedly predicted from TCR beta sequences.

Germline CDR1 is SEHNR and CDR2 is FQNEAQ (reference sequence). Trimming removed 1 base at V and 5 bases at J, with 12 bases between. The CDR3 runs 15 residues. The PCR employed 60 Vbeta primers together with 13 Jbeta primers. The repertoire was sequenced with immunoSEQ multiplex PCR; TCRdb's copy has only in-frame clones and lacks some. The sample consists of approximately 150,000 clones, 70% to 85% of them appearing once. This TCR derives from a woman aged 60-75 years in good health and CMV-seropositive. The chain links TRBV7-9 to TRBJ2-1; tentative D call: TRBD2 (5 bases). The sequenced sample was PBMCs. The CDR3 coding sequence is TGTGCCAGCAGCTTAGGGGAGCTAGCTGACAATGAGCAGTTCTTC. Protein: CASSLGELADNEQFF. The full variable domain, rest sourced from reference TRBV7-9 and TRBJ2-1, is DTGVSQNPRHKITKRGQNVTFRCDPISEHNRLYWYRQTLGQGPEFLTYFQNEAQLEKSRLLSDRFSAERPKGSFSTLEIQRTEQGDSAMYLCASSLGELADNEQFFGPGTRLTVL.